This TCR beta chain was identified during a study of T cell responses to AZD1222 COVID-19 vaccine. Overall study results and limits: Most donors were white British and more were female, and clonal diversity was possibly underestimated.

A remark on this clone: Its antigen is undetermined.

Assay used: immunoSEQ multiplex PCR; TCRdb lists only in-frame clones, some missing. The sample holds about 110,000 clones; roughly 89% are singletons and the top ten take about 2.5%. The material sequenced was peripheral blood, taken 28 days after the second AZD1222 dose. This clonotype originated in an adult who received the AZD1222 COVID-19 vaccine.

The CDR3 sequence is CASSSGFFSTEAFF. CDR3 bases: TGTGCCAGCAGCTCGGGGTTTTTTTCTACTGAAGCTTTCTTT. The chain carries TRBV7-2 and TRBJ1-1; D gene ambiguous. This CDR3 region has 14 residues. V was shortened by 4 bases and J by 5 bases, with 14 bases between the two germline ends. CDR1 is SGHTA, CDR2 FQGNSA, per germline. The full variable domain, rest sourced from reference TRBV7-2 and TRBJ1-1, is GAGVSQSPSNKVTEKGKDVELRCDPISGHTALYWYRQSLGQGLEFLIYFQGNSAPDKSGLPSDRFSAERTGGSVSTLTIQRTQQEDSAVYLCASSSGFFSTEAFFGQGTRLTVV.